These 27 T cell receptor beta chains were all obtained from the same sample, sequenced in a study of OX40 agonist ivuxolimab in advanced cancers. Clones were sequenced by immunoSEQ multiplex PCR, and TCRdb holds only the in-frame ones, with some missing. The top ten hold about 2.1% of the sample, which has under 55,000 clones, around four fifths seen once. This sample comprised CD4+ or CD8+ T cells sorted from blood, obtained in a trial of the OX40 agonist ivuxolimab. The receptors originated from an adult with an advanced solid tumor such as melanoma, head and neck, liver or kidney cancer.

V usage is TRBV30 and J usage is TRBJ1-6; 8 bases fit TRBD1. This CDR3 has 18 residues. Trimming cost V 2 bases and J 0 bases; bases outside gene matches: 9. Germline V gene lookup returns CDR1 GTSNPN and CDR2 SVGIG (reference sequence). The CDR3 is CAWSFHRQGSSYNSPLHF. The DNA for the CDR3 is TGTGCCTGGAGTTTCCATAGACAGGGGAGCTCCTATAATTCACCCCTCCACTTT.

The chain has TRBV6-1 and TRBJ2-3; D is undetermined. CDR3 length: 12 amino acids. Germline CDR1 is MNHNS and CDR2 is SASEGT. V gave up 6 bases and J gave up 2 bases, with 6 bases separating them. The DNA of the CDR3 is TGTGCCAGCAGATTTTCCACAGATACGCAGTATTTT. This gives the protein CASRFSTDTQYF.

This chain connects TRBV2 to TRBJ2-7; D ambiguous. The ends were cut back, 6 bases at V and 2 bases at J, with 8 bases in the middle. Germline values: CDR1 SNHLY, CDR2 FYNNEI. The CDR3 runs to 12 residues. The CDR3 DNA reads TGTGCCAGCAGCTGGGCCCCCTACGAGCAGTACTTC. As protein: CASSWAPYEQYF.

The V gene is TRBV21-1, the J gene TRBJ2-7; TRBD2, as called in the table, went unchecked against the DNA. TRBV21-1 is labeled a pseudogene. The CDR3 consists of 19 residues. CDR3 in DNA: TGTGCCAGCACCCAAACCGACAGGGGTAGTGCTAGCGGGAGTCGGGAGCAGTACTTC. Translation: CASTQTDRGSASGSREQYF.

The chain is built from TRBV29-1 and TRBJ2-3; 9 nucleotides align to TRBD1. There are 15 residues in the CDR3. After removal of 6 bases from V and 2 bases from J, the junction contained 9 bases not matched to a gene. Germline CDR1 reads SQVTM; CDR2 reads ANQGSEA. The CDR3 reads CSVPTGTGPTDTQYF. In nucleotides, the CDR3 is TGCAGCGTACCTACCGGGACAGGGCCCACAGATACGCAGTATTTT.

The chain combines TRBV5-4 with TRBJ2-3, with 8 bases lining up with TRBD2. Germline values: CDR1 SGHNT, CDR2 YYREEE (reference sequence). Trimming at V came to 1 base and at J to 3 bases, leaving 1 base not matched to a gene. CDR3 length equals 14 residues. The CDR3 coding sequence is TGTGCCAGCAGCTTGACTAGCGGAACAGATACGCAGTATTTT. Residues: CASSLTSGTDTQYF.

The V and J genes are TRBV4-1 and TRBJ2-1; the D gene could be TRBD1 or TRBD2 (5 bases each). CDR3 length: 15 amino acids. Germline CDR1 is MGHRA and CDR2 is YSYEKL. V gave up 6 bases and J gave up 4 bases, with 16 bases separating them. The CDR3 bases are TGCGCCAGCAGAACCCCGGGGACCCTGTACAATGAGCAGTTCTTC. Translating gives CASRTPGTLYNEQFF.

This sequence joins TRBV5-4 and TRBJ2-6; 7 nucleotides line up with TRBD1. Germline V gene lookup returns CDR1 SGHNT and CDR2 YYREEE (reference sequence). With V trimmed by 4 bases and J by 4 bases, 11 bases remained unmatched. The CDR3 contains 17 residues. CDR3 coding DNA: TGTGCCAGCAGCCCCGGGACAGAGTTATCCGGGGCCAACGTCCTGACTTTC. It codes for CASSPGTELSGANVLTF. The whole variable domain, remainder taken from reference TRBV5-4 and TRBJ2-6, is ETGVTQSPTHLIKTRGQQVTLRCSSQSGHNTVSWYQQALGQGPQFIFQYYREEENGRGNFPPRFSGLQFPNYSSELNVNALELDDSALYLCASSPGTELSGANVLTFGAGSRLTVL.

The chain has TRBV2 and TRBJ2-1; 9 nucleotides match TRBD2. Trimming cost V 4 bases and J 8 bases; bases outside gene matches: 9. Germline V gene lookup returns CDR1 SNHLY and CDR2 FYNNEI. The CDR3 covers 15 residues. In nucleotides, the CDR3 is TGTGCCAGCAGTGGAGGCGGGGGGGCCACCTATGAGCAGTTCTTC. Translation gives CASSGGGGATYEQFF.

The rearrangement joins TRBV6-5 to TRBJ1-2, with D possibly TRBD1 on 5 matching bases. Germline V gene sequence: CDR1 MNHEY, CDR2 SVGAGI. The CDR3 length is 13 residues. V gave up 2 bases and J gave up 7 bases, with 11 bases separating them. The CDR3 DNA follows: TGTGCCAGCAGTTACGGAGGGGCGCCTGGCTACACCTTC. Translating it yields CASSYGGAPGYTF.

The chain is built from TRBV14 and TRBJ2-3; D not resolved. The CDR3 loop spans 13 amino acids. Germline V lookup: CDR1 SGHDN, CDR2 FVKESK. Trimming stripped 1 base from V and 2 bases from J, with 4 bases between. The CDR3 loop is CASSQALTDTQYF. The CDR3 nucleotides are TGTGCCAGCAGCCAAGCCCTCACAGATACGCAGTATTTT.

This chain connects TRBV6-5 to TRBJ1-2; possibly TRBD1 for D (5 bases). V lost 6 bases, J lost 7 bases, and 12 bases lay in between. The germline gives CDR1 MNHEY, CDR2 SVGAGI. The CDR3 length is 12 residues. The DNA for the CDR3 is TGTGCCAGCAGCACGGGGCAGCGTGGCTACACCTTC. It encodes CASSTGQRGYTF.

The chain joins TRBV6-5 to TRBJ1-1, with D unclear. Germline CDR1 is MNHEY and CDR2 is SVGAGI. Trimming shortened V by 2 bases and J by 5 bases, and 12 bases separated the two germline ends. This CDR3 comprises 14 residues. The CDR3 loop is CASSYDVPGTEAFF. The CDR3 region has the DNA TGTGCCAGCAGTTACGATGTGCCTGGGACTGAAGCTTTCTTT.

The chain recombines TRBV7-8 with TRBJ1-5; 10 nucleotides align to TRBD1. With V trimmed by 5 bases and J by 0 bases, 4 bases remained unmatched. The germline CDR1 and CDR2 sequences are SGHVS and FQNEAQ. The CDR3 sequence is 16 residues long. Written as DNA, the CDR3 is TGTGCCAGCAGCCAAGACAGGGGGCATAGCAATCAGCCCCAGCATTTT. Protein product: CASSQDRGHSNQPQHF.

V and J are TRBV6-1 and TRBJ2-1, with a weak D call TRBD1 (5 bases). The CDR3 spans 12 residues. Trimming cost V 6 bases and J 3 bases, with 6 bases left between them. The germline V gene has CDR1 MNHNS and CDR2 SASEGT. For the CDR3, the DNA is TGTGCCAGCAGCCAGGGCTACAATGAGCAGTTCTTC. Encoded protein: CASSQGYNEQFF.

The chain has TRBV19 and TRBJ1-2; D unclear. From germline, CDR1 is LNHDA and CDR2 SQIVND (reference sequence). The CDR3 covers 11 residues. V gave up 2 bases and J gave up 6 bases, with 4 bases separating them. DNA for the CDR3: TGTGCCAGTAGTATATTTGATGGCTACACCTTC. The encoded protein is CASSIFDGYTF.

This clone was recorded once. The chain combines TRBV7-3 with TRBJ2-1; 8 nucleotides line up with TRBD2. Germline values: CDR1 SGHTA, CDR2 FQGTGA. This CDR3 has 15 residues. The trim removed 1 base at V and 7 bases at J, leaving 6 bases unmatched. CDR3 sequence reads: CASSLIVGGGNEQFF. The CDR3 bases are TGTGCCAGCAGCTTAATCGTCGGCGGGGGGAATGAGCAGTTCTTC.

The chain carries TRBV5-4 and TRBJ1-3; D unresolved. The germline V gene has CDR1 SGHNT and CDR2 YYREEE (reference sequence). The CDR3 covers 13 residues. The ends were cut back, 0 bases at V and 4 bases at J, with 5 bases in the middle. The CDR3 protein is CASSLDEGNTIYF. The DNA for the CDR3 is TGTGCCAGCAGCTTGGACGAGGGAAACACCATATATTTT. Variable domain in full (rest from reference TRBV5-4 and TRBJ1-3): ETGVTQSPTHLIKTRGQQVTLRCSSQSGHNTVSWYQQALGQGPQFIFQYYREEENGRGNFPPRFSGLQFPNYSSELNVNALELDDSALYLCASSLDEGNTIYFGEGSWLTVV.

The CDR3 here is CASSSTGTNEKLFF. CDR3 coding DNA: TGCGCCAGCAGCTCCACAGGAACTAATGAAAAACTGTTTTTT. V usage is TRBV5-1 and J usage is TRBJ1-4; tentatively, D is TRBD1 (5 bases). There are 14 residues in the CDR3. The V end was cut by 3 bases, the J end by 1 base, with 7 bases between. Germline-derived CDR1 and CDR2 are SGHRS and YFSETQ.

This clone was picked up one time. This CDR3 reads CAISEPTSREQYF. Here the CDR3 DNA reads TGTGCCATCAGTGAGCCGACTAGCCGGGAGCAGTACTTC. The chain is built from TRBV10-3 and TRBJ2-7; 7 positions agree with TRBD2. CDR3 length: 13 residues. The J segment lost 7 bases and the V segment lost 2 bases, leaving 5 bases of the junction unmatched. Germline CDR1 reads ENHRY; CDR2 reads SYGVKD.

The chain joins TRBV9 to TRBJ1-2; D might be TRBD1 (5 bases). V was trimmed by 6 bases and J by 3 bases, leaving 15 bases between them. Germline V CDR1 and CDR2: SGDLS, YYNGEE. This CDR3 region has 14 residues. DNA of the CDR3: TGTGCCAGCATAGATGGTGCGACAGACTATGGCTACACCTTC. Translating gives CASIDGATDYGYTF.

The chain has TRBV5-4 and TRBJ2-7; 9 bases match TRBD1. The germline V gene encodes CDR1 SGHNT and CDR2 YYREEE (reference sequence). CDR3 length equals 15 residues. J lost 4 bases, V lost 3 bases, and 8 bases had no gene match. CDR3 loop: CASSSRDRVGYEQYF. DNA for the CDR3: TGTGCCAGCAGCTCGAGGGACAGGGTAGGTTACGAGCAGTACTTC. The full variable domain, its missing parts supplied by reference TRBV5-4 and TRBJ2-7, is ETGVTQSPTHLIKTRGQQVTLRCSSQSGHNTVSWYQQALGQGPQFIFQYYREEENGRGNFPPRFSGLQFPNYSSELNVNALELDDSALYLCASSSRDRVGYEQYFGPGTRLTVT.

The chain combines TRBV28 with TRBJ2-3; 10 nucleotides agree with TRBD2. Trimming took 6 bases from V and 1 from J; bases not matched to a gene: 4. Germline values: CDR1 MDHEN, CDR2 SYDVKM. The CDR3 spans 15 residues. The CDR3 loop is CASSAGTSGTDTQYF. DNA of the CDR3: TGTGCCAGCAGCGCCGGGACTAGCGGCACAGATACGCAGTATTTT.

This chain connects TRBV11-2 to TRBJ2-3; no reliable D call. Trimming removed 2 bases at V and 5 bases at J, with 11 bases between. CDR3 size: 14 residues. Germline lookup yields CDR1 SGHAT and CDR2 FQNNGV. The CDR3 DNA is TGTGCCAGCAGCTTACTCGACACGAGAGATACGCAGTATTTT. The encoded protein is CASSLLDTRDTQYF.

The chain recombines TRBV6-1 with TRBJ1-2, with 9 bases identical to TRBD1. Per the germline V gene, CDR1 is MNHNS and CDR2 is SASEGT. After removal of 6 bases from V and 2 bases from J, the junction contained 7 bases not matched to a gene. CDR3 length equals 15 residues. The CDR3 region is CASSGGTGINYGYTF. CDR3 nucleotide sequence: TGTGCCAGCAGCGGGGGGACAGGGATAAACTATGGCTACACCTTC.

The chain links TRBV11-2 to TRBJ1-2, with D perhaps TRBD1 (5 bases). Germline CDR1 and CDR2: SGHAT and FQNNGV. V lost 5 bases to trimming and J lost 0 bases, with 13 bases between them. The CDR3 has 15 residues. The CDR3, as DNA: TGTGCCAGCAGCCACCGGGACCGAGCTAACTATGGCTACACCTTC. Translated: CASSHRDRANYGYTF.

The CDR3 DNA follows: TGTGCCAGCAGCCCCTACCAGGACCTCTATGGCTACACCTTC. Translated: CASSPYQDLYGYTF. This chain links TRBV7-8 with TRBJ1-2; D remains ambiguous. This CDR3 region has 14 residues. Germline V gene lookup returns CDR1 SGHVS and CDR2 FQNEAQ. Trimming took 5 bases from V and 4 from J, leaving 14 bases between them.